These 21 T cell receptor beta chains share one sample of origin, sequenced in a study of long-term antiretroviral therapy in people with HIV. A v3.0 immunoSEQ assay was performed at survey level. Sequencing used immunoSEQ multiplex PCR; TCRdb keeps in-frame clones, though not all of them. The repertoire consists of roughly 9,100 clones, with around 75% occurring once and the leading ten covering around 21%. The sample was unsorted PBMCs, taken 1.8 years before starting antiretroviral therapy. Receptors originate from a man aged 40-49 years with HIV.

This clone was seen just once. The CDR3 DNA follows: TGTGCCAGCAGTATTCAGGGATTCGGGGCTTTCTTT. Residues: CASSIQGFGAFF. The gene calls are TRBV2 and TRBJ1-1, with D tentatively TRBD1 (5 bases). Looked up from germline, CDR1 is SNHLY and CDR2 is FYNNEI. The CDR3 extends over 12 amino acids. V lost 5 bases and J lost 11, with 15 bases in between.

J is TRBJ2-5 and V is TRBV27; maybe TRBD1 (5 bases). TRBJ2-7 explains the end of the DNA better; the J call may be wrong. The CDR3 is 15 residues long. CDR1 is MNHEY and CDR2 is SMNVEV in the germline V gene (reference sequence). The CDR3 region has the DNA TGTGCCAGCAGTTTTGCTAAGGACACCTTCTACGAGCAGTACTTC. Amino acids: CASSFAKDTFYEQYF.

The genes are TRBV28 and TRBJ2-3; the D gene is possibly TRBD1 (5 bases). Germline V lookup: CDR1 MDHEN, CDR2 SYDVKM. The CDR3 contains 15 residues. The ends were cut back, 6 bases at V and 1 base at J, with 14 bases in the middle. This chain's CDR3 is CASRPVLTGTDTQYF. The CDR3 DNA reads TGTGCCAGCAGACCCGTCCTGACAGGCACAGATACGCAGTATTTT.

The chain recombines TRBV18 with TRBJ2-1; TRBD2 aligns across 9 bases. The CDR3 runs to 15 residues. V was clipped by 11 bases and J by 5 bases; unmatched bases: 13. Per germline, CDR1 KGHSH and CDR2 LQKENI. CDR3 in DNA: TGTGCCGGCACGTCCCCTAGCGGGGATAACAATGAGCAGTTCTTC. This codes for CAGTSPSGDNNEQFF.

The chain joins TRBV10-3 to TRBJ1-2; 7 nucleotides agree with TRBD1. The CDR3 sequence is 15 residues long. Germline V gene data show CDR1 as ENHRY and CDR2 as SYGVKD. The V and J ends lost 4 bases and 4 bases, in that order; junction bases with no gene match: 9. The CDR3: CAISGTGALSYGYTF. In DNA form, the CDR3 reads TGTGCCATCAGTGGCACAGGGGCTTTGAGCTATGGCTACACCTTC.

J is TRBJ1-2 and V is TRBV2; D call uncertain. CDR1 and CDR2 from the germline V gene are SNHLY and FYNNEI. V was clipped by 4 bases and J by 2 bases, with 2 bases between them. CDR3 length: 11 residues. This CDR3 reads CASSGNYGYTF. The DNA of the CDR3 is TGTGCCAGCAGTGGAAACTATGGCTACACCTTC.

The chain links TRBV19 to TRBJ1-4; weak D call: TRBD1 (6 bases). The V and J ends lost 6 bases and 8 bases respectively, with 13 bases between them. This CDR3 comprises 13 residues. In germline, CDR1 is LNHDA, CDR2 SQIVND (reference sequence). The CDR3 DNA reads as TGTGCCAGTAGGCGCGGGGGCGCGGAAAAACTGTTTTTT. Its protein is CASRRGGAEKLFF.

By frequency in the sample, this clone is medium-sized. This chain uses TRBV19 with TRBJ2-5; D might be TRBD2 (7 bases). CDR1 is LNHDA, CDR2 SQIVND, per germline (reference sequence). CDR3 size: 14 residues. Trimming left V 10 bases short and J 2 bases short, with 17 bases between. The CDR3 here is CATSRGGGQETQYF. For the CDR3, the DNA is TGTGCCACCTCAAGGGGAGGGGGGCAAGAGACCCAGTACTTC. The complete variable domain, with remaining parts taken from reference TRBV19 and TRBJ2-5, reads DGGITQSPKYLFRKEGQNVTLSCEQNLNHDAMYWYRQDPGQGLRLIYYSQIVNDFQKGDIAEGYSVSREKKESFPLTVTSAQKNPTAFYLCATSRGGGQETQYFGPGTRLLVL.

The chain combines TRBV5-4 with TRBJ2-7, with 11 positions matching TRBD1. The CDR3 has 13 residues. After removal of 4 bases from V and 6 bases from J, the junction contained 3 bases not matched to a gene. Per germline, CDR1 SGHNT and CDR2 YYREEE (reference sequence). The CDR3 DNA sequence: TGTGCCAGCAGCCGGACAGGGGGCAGCGAGCAGTACTTC. Its translation: CASSRTGGSEQYF. The variable domain in full, completed from reference TRBV5-4 and TRBJ2-7, reads ETGVTQSPTHLIKTRGQQVTLRCSSQSGHNTVSWYQQALGQGPQFIFQYYREEENGRGNFPPRFSGLQFPNYSSELNVNALELDDSALYLCASSRTGGSEQYFGPGTRLTVT.

The rearrangement links TRBV19 to TRBJ1-5; perhaps TRBD1 as D (5 bases). The CDR3 is made up of 17 amino acids. Germline V gives CDR1 LNHDA, CDR2 SQIVND (reference sequence). The V end lost 6 bases, the J end lost 8 bases, and 26 bases lay between the germline ends. The CDR3 region is CASRSSSQGHRGEPQHF. The CDR3 nucleotides are TGTGCCAGTAGGAGCAGCAGTCAGGGTCACAGAGGAGAGCCCCAGCATTTT.

The V and J genes are TRBV6-5 and TRBJ1-1; D is ambiguous. Deletions cut 6 bases from V and 0 bases from J, with 8 bases between. The germline V gene encodes CDR1 MNHEY and CDR2 SVGAGI. CDR3 length equals 13 residues. The CDR3 nucleotides are TGTGCCAGCAGACAGCAAGTGAACACTGAAGCTTTCTTT. Its protein is CASRQQVNTEAFF.

Points on this clone: At one boundary the junction diverges from the germline segment, which might be a read error. The chain joins TRBV29-1 to TRBJ1-1; D not resolved. The CDR3 is 12 amino acids. The V gene's germline CDR1 is SQVTM and CDR2 ANQGSEA. The CDR3 loop is CSVVSPSPVLIF. The CDR3 bases are TGCAGCGTTGTTTCACCCAGCCCGGTATTGATCTTT.

The chain combines TRBV19 with TRBJ1-6, with 12 positions matching TRBD1. Germline V gene sequence: CDR1 LNHDA, CDR2 SQIVND (reference sequence). The CDR3 totals 17 residues. Losses at the gene ends were 8 bases for V and 8 bases for J; bases not matched to a gene: 13. The CDR3 DNA follows: TGTGCCAGTCGCGGAGGGACAGGGGGCTCCTGGGATTCACCCCTCCACTTT. Residues: CASRGGTGGSWDSPLHF.

The J gene is TRBJ1-5, the V gene TRBV19; 12 bases are shared with TRBD1. This CDR3 is built from 14 residues. V lost 7 bases and J lost 6; bases outside the gene matches: 4. Per germline, CDR1 LNHDA and CDR2 SQIVND (reference sequence). The CDR3 DNA is TGTGCCAGTACTGGGACAGGGGGCCTTCAGCCCCAGCATTTT. Protein sequence: CASTGTGGLQPQHF.

The chain employs TRBV6-1 and TRBJ2-1; D unclear. The V end was cut by 3 bases, the J end by 4 bases, with 10 bases between. This CDR3 is 14 amino acids long. The germline V gene encodes CDR1 MNHNS and CDR2 SASEGT. As DNA, the CDR3 is TGTGCCAGCAGTGAGGAAGAGGAGTACAATGAGCAGTTCTTC. Encoded protein: CASSEEEEYNEQFF.

CDR3 in amino acids: CASSETGTPNEKLFF. CDR3 sequence (DNA): TGTGCCAGCAGTGAAACCGGGACCCCTAATGAAAAACTGTTTTTT. V gene TRBV2 combines with J gene TRBJ1-4; a weak D match, TRBD1 (5 bases). CDR1 and CDR2 (germline): SNHLY, FYNNEI. V was trimmed by 2 bases and J by 3 bases, leaving 10 bases between them. The CDR3 consists of 15 residues. Looking up the rest from reference TRBV2 and TRBJ1-4 gives the full variable domain: EPEVTQTPSHQVTQMGQEVILRCVPISNHLYFYWYRQILGQKVEFLVSFYNNEISEKSEIFDDQFSVERPDGSNFTLKIRSTKLEDSAMYFCASSETGTPNEKLFFGSGTQLSVL.

Only one count was recorded for this clone. This chain links TRBV5-6 with TRBJ2-1; possible D gene TRBD2, 6 bases. Germline V gene lookup returns CDR1 SGHDT and CDR2 YYEEEE. CDR3 length equals 15 residues. Trimming took 3 bases from V and 1 from J, leaving 11 bases between them. The CDR3 nucleotides read TGTGCCAGCAGCTCAGGGACTTCTTCCTACAATGAGCAGTTCTTC. Its translation: CASSSGTSSYNEQFF.

Only a few counts were recorded for this clone. This chain links TRBV18 with TRBJ2-7, with D possibly being TRBD1 (7 bases). V lost 6 bases, J lost 1 base, and 10 bases lay in between. Per the germline V gene, CDR1 is KGHSH and CDR2 is LQKENI. The CDR3 contains 13 residues. The CDR3, as DNA: TGTGCCAGCTCTCAGGGGGGATCCTACGAGCAGTACTTC. Translation: CASSQGGSYEQYF.

The V gene is TRBV10-3, the J gene TRBJ1-2, with a weak D call TRBD1 (6 bases). The CDR3 consists of 15 residues. Germline V CDR1 and CDR2: ENHRY, SYGVKD. The V end lost 7 bases, the J end lost 4 bases, and 19 bases lay between the germline ends. The CDR3 DNA follows: TGTGCCATCAAGAGGTCCGGGGGGCCCTCCTATGGCTACACCTTC. This encodes CAIKRSGGPSYGYTF.

The CDR3 protein is CASSLTGQGYHYEQYF. The CDR3 DNA follows: TGTGCCAGCAGCTTAACCGGACAGGGATACCACTACGAGCAGTACTTC. V usage is TRBV7-9 and J usage is TRBJ2-7, with TRBD1 matching over 8 bases. The CDR3 has 16 residues. CDR1 is SEHNR, CDR2 FQNEAQ, per germline (reference sequence). After removal of 2 bases from V and 3 bases from J, the junction contained 9 bases not matched to a gene.

This clone occurred a few times. The chain uses TRBV27 and TRBJ2-7; D is possibly TRBD1 or TRBD2 (6 bases each). Germline CDR1 is MNHEY and CDR2 is SMNVEV (reference sequence). Trimming removed 2 bases from V and 5 bases from J, with 13 bases in between. The CDR3 is 14 residues long. DNA of the CDR3: TGTGCCAGCAGTTTAGTTTGGGGGGCCAACGAGCAGTACTTC. It is translated as CASSLVWGANEQYF.